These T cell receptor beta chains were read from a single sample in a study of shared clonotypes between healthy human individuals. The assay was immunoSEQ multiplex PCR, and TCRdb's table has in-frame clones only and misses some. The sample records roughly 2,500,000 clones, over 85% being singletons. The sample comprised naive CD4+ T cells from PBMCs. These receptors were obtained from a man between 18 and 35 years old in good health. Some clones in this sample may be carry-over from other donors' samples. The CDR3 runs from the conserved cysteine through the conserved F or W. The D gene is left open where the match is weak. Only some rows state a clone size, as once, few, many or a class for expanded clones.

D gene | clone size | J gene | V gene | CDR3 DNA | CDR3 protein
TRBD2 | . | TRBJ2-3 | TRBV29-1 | TGCAGCGTTGTATGGACTAGTCCCCGGCGGCTCACAGATACGCAGTATTTT | CSVVWTSPRRLTDTQYF
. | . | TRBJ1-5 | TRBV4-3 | TGCGCCAGCAGCCAAGATAGCAATCAGCCCCAGCATTTT | CASSQDSNQPQHF
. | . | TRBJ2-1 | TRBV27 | TGTGCCAGCAGTTTAACCAGGTATCATGAGCAGTTCTTC | CASSLTRYHEQFF
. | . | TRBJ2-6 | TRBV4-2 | TGTGCCAGCAGCCAAGCCGGGGGTGGGGGCGCTGGGGCCAACGTCCTGACTTTC | CASSQAGGGGAGANVLTF
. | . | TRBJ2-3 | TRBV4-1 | TGCGCCAGCAGCCAAGGGCCCCTGGGGGGCACAGATACGCAGTATTTT | CASSQGPLGGTDTQYF
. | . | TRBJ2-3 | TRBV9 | TGTGCCAGCAGCCCTTCCGGGACACTACTCACAGATACGCAGTATTTT | CASSPSGTLLTDTQYF
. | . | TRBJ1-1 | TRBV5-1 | TGCGCCAGCAGCTTGGAGGTGGGAAACACTGAAGCTTTCTTT | CASSLEVGNTEAFF
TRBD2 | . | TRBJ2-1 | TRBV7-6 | TGTGCCAGCAGCCCCCCAGCGGGACACAATGAGCAGTTCTTC | CASSPPAGHNEQFF
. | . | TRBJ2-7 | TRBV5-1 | TGCGCCAGCAGCTTGATAGCTAAGAAGACCTACGAGCAGTACTTC | CASSLIAKKTYEQYF
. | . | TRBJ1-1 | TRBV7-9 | TGTGCCAGCAGCTTAGGGGACACGAACACTGAAGCTTTCTTT | CASSLGDTNTEAFF
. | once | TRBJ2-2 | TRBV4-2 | TGTGCCAGCAGCCAAGATCAGAGCAGGGGTGCGAACACCGGGGAGCTGTTTTTT | CASSQDQSRGANTGELFF
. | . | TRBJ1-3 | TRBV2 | TGTGCCAGCAGGCCCCCTTATCCCGGGGACACCATATATTTT | CASRPPYPGDTIYF
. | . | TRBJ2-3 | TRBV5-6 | TGTGCCAGCAGCTTACAGGGTGTTGAAGATACGCAGTATTTT | CASSLQGVEDTQYF
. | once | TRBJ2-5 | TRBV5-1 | TGCGCCAGCAGCTACCAGGGGAGCCAAGAGACCCAGTACTTC | CASSYQGSQETQYF
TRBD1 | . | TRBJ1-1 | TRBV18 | TGTGCCAGCTCACGGTCGACAGGGGACACTGAAGCTTTCTTT | CASSRSTGDTEAFF
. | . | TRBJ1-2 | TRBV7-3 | TGTGCCAGCAGCTTAACTGCCGCGACCTCAGGGTCTAACTATGGCTACACCTTC | CASSLTAATSGSNYGYTF
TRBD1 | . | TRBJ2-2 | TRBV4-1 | TGCGCCAGCAGCCAAGATTCCCCCCAGGGGGCGAACACCGGGGAGCTGTTTTTT | CASSQDSPQGANTGELFF
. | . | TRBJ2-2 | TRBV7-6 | TGTGCCAGCAGCTTAGCGGCTGCGGCCGGGGAGCTGTTTTTT | CASSLAAAAGELFF
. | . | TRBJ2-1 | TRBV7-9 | TGTGCCAGCAGCTTGGGGCTAGCAGGTTTCAATGAGCAGTTCTTC | CASSLGLAGFNEQFF
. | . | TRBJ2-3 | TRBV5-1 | TGCGCCAGCAGCTCTATCCCTAGCACAGATACGCAGTATTTT | CASSSIPSTDTQYF
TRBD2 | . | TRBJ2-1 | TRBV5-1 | TGCGCCAGCAGCTTTGGGTCTAGCGGGGAATACAATGAGCAGTTCTTC | CASSFGSSGEYNEQFF
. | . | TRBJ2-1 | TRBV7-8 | TGTGCCAGCAGTTCCTCCGGGCAGAGACGCCCAAGCTCCTACAATGAGCAGTTCTTC | CASSSSGQRRPSSYNEQFF
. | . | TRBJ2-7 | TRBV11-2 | TGTGCCAGCAGCTTGGGAGACATAGGGCCCTACGAGCAGTACTTC | CASSLGDIGPYEQYF
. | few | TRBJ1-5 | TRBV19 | TGTGCCAGTAGTATAGGGACCACAAATCAGCCCCAGCATTTT | CASSIGTTNQPQHF
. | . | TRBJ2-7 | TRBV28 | TGTGCCAGCAGGGTTGGCGGACCTATTTCGGACGAGCAGTACTTC | CASRVGGPISDEQYF
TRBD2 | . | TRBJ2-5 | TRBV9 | TGTGCCAGCAGCGTAGAACCGGGACTAGCGGGAGAGACCCAGTACTTC | CASSVEPGLAGETQYF
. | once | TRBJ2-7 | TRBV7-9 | TGTGCCAGCAGCCCCCCAAGCTCCTACGAGCAGTACTTC | CASSPPSSYEQYF
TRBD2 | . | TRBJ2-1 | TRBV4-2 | TGTGCCAGCAGCCAAGTGGAGCGGGGCACCTACAATGAGCAGTTCTTC | CASSQVERGTYNEQFF
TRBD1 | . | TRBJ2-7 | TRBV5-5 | TGTGCCAGCAGCCCCCCACCGGGACAGGGAACCTACGAGCAGTACTTC | CASSPPPGQGTYEQYF
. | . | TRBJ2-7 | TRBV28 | TGTGCCAGCAGCCTGGGACGTCCTGGGGGCTACGAGCAGTACTTC | CASSLGRPGGYEQYF
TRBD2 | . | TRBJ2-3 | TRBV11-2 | TGTGCCAGCAGCCTTCTAGCGGGAGATAGGGGTTTTGGAGATACGCAGTATTTT | CASSLLAGDRGFGDTQYF
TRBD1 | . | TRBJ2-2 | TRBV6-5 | TGTGCCAGCAGTTACGAGGGGGCGCGTACCGGGGAGCTGTTTTTT | CASSYEGARTGELFF
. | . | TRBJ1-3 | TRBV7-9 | TGTGCCAGCAGCTTTGACAGCGTCTCTGGAAACACCATATATTTT | CASSFDSVSGNTIYF
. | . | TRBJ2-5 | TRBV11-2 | TGTGCCAGCAGCCTATCCCCCCTGACGGCACAAGAGACCCAGTACTTC | CASSLSPLTAQETQYF
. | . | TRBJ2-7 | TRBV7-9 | TGTGCCAGCAGCTTAAGGGTCGGCCACGAGCAGTACTTC | CASSLRVGHEQYF
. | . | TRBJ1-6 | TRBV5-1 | TGCGCCAGCAGCTTCGGGACCTATAATTCACCCCTCCACTTT | CASSFGTYNSPLHF
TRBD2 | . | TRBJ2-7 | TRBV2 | TGTGCCAGCAGTGGAACTAGCGGTCAGGAAGAGCAGTACTTC | CASSGTSGQEEQYF
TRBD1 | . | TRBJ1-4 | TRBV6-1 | TGTGCCACCCGACCTCAGGGGGCCTTAGAAAAACTGTTTTTT | CATRPQGALEKLFF
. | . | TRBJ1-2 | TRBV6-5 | TGTGCCAGCAGTCCCCGGGGACCCTATGGCTACACCTTC | CASSPRGPYGYTF
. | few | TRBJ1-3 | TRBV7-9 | TGTGCCAGCAGCTCTGGAAACACCATATATTTT | CASSSGNTIYF
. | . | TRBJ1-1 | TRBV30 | TGTGCCTGGAGTTCTGACACTGAAGCTTTCTTT | CAWSSDTEAFF
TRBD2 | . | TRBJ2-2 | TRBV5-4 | TGTGCCAGCAGCTTTAGGCGGGAGGGCGGCGGGGAGCTGTTTTTT | CASSFRREGGGELFF